One sample yielded the 5 T cell receptor beta chains listed below, sequenced in a study of monozygotic twins with inflammatory bowel disease. TCRdb re-called the 5' RACE reads and gives one entry per CDR3 protein, without DNA. There are 200,000 to 250,000 distinct CDR3 sequences in the sample, with 7.7% held by the top ten. Sequenced: blood. All receptors come from a human donor with ulcerative colitis or Crohn's disease, or a healthy co-twin of an affected twin (not recorded which).

V gene TRBV18 combines with J gene TRBJ1-4; TCRdb names TRBD1, which stays unverified in the absence of DNA. Germline V gives CDR1 KGHSH, CDR2 LQKENI. The CDR3 extends over 13 amino acids. CDR3 amino acids: CVSCRGKNEKLFF.

V is TRBV25-1 and J is TRBJ1-2. From germline, CDR1 is MGHDK and CDR2 SYGVNS. The CDR3 contains 14 residues. CDR3 sequence reads: CASIGRDGLYGYTF.

The rearrangement uses TRBV7-2 and TRBJ2-3; TCRdb returns TRBD2, unconfirmable since there is no DNA. This CDR3 region has 13 residues. CDR1 and CDR2 (germline): SGHTA, FQGNSA. The CDR3: CASSLGPLDTQYF.

CDR3 residues: CSGRRDSTNGELFF. J is TRBJ2-2 and V is TRBV29-1; TCRdb designates TRBD1, a call that cannot be tested without DNA. The length of the CDR3 is 14 residues. Germline lookup yields CDR1 SQVTM and CDR2 ANQGSEA.

This chain links TRBV19 with TRBJ2-7. Germline CDR1 reads LNHDA; CDR2 reads SQIVND (reference sequence). This CDR3 comprises 12 residues. The CDR3: CASSMGSYEQYF. The full variable domain, with the rest looked up from reference TRBV19 and TRBJ2-7, is DGGITQSPKYLFRKEGQNVTLSCEQNLNHDAMYWYRQDPGQGLRLIYYSQIVNDFQKGDIAEGYSVSREKKESFPLTVTSAQKNPTAFYLCASSMGSYEQYFGPGTRLTVT.